The 25 T cell receptor beta chains reported below all come from one sample, sequenced in a study of T-cell reconstitution after alpha-beta-depleted transplantation in children. The TCRbeta library incorporated unique molecular identifiers. Each CDR3 protein gets one entry after TCRdb re-called the PCR reads with MiXCR. Of 90,000 to 130,000 distinct CDR3 sequences in the sample, approximately 6.4% are singletons; the top ten hold 23%. Sample: PBMCs, mostly from graft donor cells, taken 360 days after TCRalphabeta/CD19-depleted stem cell transplant. All receptors derive from a male patient aged 2 to 9 who had a stem cell transplant for acute lymphoblastic leukemia, so the T cells may come from the graft donor.

This clonotype was observed many times. The chain links TRBV12-3 or TRBV12-4 to TRBJ2-5, with TRBD1 matching over 7 bases. V was clipped by 5 bases and J by 7 bases; unmatched bases: 7. The CDR3 has 13 residues. The CDR3 DNA follows: TGTGCCAGCAGTAACCGGGACAGTGGGACCCAGTACTTC. It codes for CASSNRDSGTQYF.

This clonotype was picked up many times. The chain joins TRBV7-9 to TRBJ2-5; D might be TRBD1 or TRBD2, each matching 6 bases. The V end was cut by 7 bases, the J end by 4 bases, with 13 bases between. This CDR3 contains 13 residues. Germline V gene sequence: CDR1 SEHNR, CDR2 FQNEAQ (reference sequence). The CDR3 is CASIKGGGETQYF. The CDR3 region has the DNA TGTGCCAGCATCAAAGGAGGGGGAGAGACCCAGTACTTC.

This clonotype showed up many times. The CDR3 DNA reads as TGTGCCAGCAGCACCGGGACAGGGTTTTACAATGAGCAGTTCTTC. Amino acids: CASSTGTGFYNEQFF. The chain joins TRBV7-9 to TRBJ2-1; 9 bases align to TRBD1. The CDR3 sequence is 15 residues long. CDR1 and CDR2 from the germline V gene are SEHNR and FQNEAQ (reference sequence). The ends lost 5 bases at V and 4 bases at J; junction bases unmatched: 6.

This clonotype was recorded many times. The chain joins TRBV29-1 to TRBJ2-3; D is undetermined. This CDR3 has 13 amino acids. The germline V gene has CDR1 SQVTM and CDR2 ANQGSEA. The V end was cut by 3 bases, the J end by 0 bases, with 7 bases between. The CDR3 loop is CSVELGSTDTQYF. CDR3 in DNA: TGCAGCGTTGAGTTAGGCAGCACAGATACGCAGTATTTT.

There are many counts of this clonotype. This sequence joins TRBV20-1 and TRBJ2-2; 10 nucleotides match TRBD2. The germline gives CDR1 DFQATT, CDR2 SNEGSKA (reference sequence). V lost 6 bases and J lost 4; bases outside the gene matches: 8. The CDR3 extends over 15 amino acids. CDR3 amino acids: CSAPVSGGTTGELFF. The CDR3 bases are TGCAGTGCCCCCGTTAGCGGGGGGACCACCGGGGAGCTGTTTTTT.

The table lists this clonotype with many counts. The V call is TRBV4-3, the J call TRBJ2-1; possible D gene TRBD2, 6 bases. The CDR3 runs to 13 residues. V lost 4 bases and J lost 7, with 11 bases in between. Germline CDR1 reads LGHNA; CDR2 reads YSLEER. The DNA of the CDR3 is TGCGCCAGCAGCCGCTTGCTAGCGAATGAGCAGTTCTTC. This translates into CASSRLLANEQFF.

This clonotype came up many times. The chain is built from TRBV20-1 and TRBJ2-1; 8 nucleotides line up with TRBD2. V trimming: 8 bases; J trimming: 4 bases; junction bases outside the gene matches: 10. Germline V gene data show CDR1 as DFQATT and CDR2 as SNEGSKA (reference sequence). The CDR3 has 14 amino acids. In DNA, the CDR3 is TGCAGTCAAGCCTACCGGGAGGGGTACAATGAGCAGTTCTTC. Its translation: CSQAYREGYNEQFF.

This clonotype occurred many times. The chain has TRBV5-1 and TRBJ2-7, with D tentatively TRBD2 (5 bases). The germline CDR1 and CDR2 sequences are SGHRS and YFSETQ. Trimming cost V 0 bases and J 4 bases, with 14 bases left between them. The CDR3 consists of 15 residues. CDR3 amino acids: CASSLVTGVKYEQYF. The CDR3 DNA reads as TGCGCCAGCAGCTTGGTCACCGGGGTGAAATACGAGCAGTACTTC. The whole variable domain, remainder taken from reference TRBV5-1 and TRBJ2-7, is KAGVTQTPRYLIKTRGQQVTLSCSPISGHRSVSWYQQTPGQGLQFLFEYFSETQRNKGNFPGRFSGRQFSNSRSEMNVSTLELGDSALYLCASSLVTGVKYEQYFGPGTRLTVT.

This clonotype was recorded many times. J is TRBJ2-1 and V is TRBV9; no definite D call. The CDR3 sequence is 16 residues long. Trimming stripped 0 bases from V and 0 bases from J, with 10 bases between. Germline V gives CDR1 SGDLS, CDR2 YYNGEE. CDR3 coding DNA: TGTGCCAGCAGCGTAGGGCTGTCCATCTCCTACAATGAGCAGTTCTTC. This codes for CASSVGLSISYNEQFF.

At least ten counts were recorded for this clonotype. The gene calls are TRBV20-1 and TRBJ1-2; D uncertain. Germline V gives CDR1 DFQATT, CDR2 SNEGSKA (reference sequence). The CDR3 runs 14 residues. Trimming shortened V by 5 bases and J by 4 bases, and 17 bases separated the two germline ends. The CDR3 DNA sequence: TGCAGTGCTCCCGGGCGGGGAAAGTTCTATGGCTACACCTTC. It yields the protein CSAPGRGKFYGYTF.

This clonotype was seen at least ten times. The V call is TRBV29-1, the J call TRBJ1-1; D may be TRBD1 (5 bases). Germline values: CDR1 SQVTM, CDR2 ANQGSEA. Trimming removed 6 bases from V and 4 bases from J, with 15 bases in between. The CDR3 runs to 13 residues. DNA for the CDR3: TGCAGCGTAGCGCGGGGCGGAGGCACTGAAGCTTTCTTT. This sequence encodes CSVARGGGTEAFF.

This clonotype was detected many times. The gene calls are TRBV10-3 and TRBJ2-7, with D perhaps TRBD2 (5 bases). Germline V CDR1 and CDR2: ENHRY, SYGVKD. The CDR3 totals 13 residues. Trimming removed 6 bases at V and 4 bases at J, with 13 bases between. CDR3 nucleotides: TGTGCCATCAGGCTGAAACTAGATTACGAGCAGTACTTC. Encoded protein: CAIRLKLDYEQYF.

This clonotype was recorded at least ten times. The chain links TRBV5-5 to TRBJ2-7; D uncertain. The CDR3 covers 12 residues. V was clipped by 0 bases and J by 5 bases, with 6 bases between them. In germline, CDR1 is SGHKS, CDR2 YYEKEE (reference sequence). CDR3 in DNA: TGTGCCAGCAGCTTGGCGGAAAACGAGCAGTACTTC. Its translation is CASSLAENEQYF.

In its sample, this clonotype was seen many times. This CDR3 is CASSSLADEETQYF. Here the CDR3 DNA reads TGTGCCAGCAGCTCGTTAGCGGACGAAGAGACCCAGTACTTC. The genes are TRBV4-2 and TRBJ2-5, with D perhaps TRBD2 (6 bases). This CDR3 comprises 14 residues. Trimming cost V 5 bases and J 3 bases, with 13 bases left between them. CDR1 LGHNA and CDR2 YNFKEQ come from the germline V gene.

This chain joins TRBV12-5 and TRBJ1-5; D is ambiguous. The CDR3 is made up of 16 amino acids. V gave up 7 bases and J gave up 2 bases, with 18 bases separating them. CDR1 LGHNT and CDR2 FRNRAP come from the germline V gene. DNA for the CDR3: TGTGCTAGTGACAAAAAGGCCGCCTTCGGCAATCAGCCCCAGCATTTT. This sequence encodes CASDKKAAFGNQPQHF.

The V call is TRBV5-8, the J call TRBJ2-1; a possible D gene is TRBD1 (5 bases). This CDR3 has 14 amino acids. V lost 5 bases to trimming and J lost 4 bases, with 13 bases between them. From germline, CDR1 is SGHTS and CDR2 YDEGEE. The CDR3 DNA sequence: TGTGCCAGCAGACCCAGGGTCGAATACAATGAGCAGTTCTTC. Translating gives CASRPRVEYNEQFF.

This chain links TRBV7-9 with TRBJ1-2; D not resolved. The germline V and J ends were trimmed by 4 bases and 8 bases, with 23 bases remaining between them. The CDR3 contains 16 residues. Germline V gene lookup returns CDR1 SEHNR and CDR2 FQNEAQ (reference sequence). The CDR3 coding sequence is TGTGCCAGCAGCTCACTTTTGGACCGGCAGGTCGGGGGCTACACCTTC. It encodes CASSSLLDRQVGGYTF.

This clonotype was counted at least ten times. The rearrangement joins TRBV2 to TRBJ2-1; D not certain. V lost 7 bases and J 8 bases, leaving 15 bases between the germline ends. Germline V gives CDR1 SNHLY, CDR2 FYNNEI. The CDR3 loop spans 13 amino acids. In DNA, the CDR3 is TGTGCCAGCATGAAGACATTTTCGGATGAGCAGTTCTTC. This codes for CASMKTFSDEQFF.

This clonotype was seen a handful of times. The chain employs TRBV6-2 or TRBV6-3 and TRBJ2-5; maybe TRBD2 (5 bases). Germline V gives CDR1 MNHEY, CDR2 SVGEGT. V shed 6 bases and J shed 5 bases, with 16 bases lying between them. The CDR3 runs to 14 residues. The chain's CDR3 is CASSRRPGSETQYF. In nucleotides, the CDR3 is TGTGCCAGCAGCCGGAGGCCGGGGAGTGAGACCCAGTACTTC.

This clonotype came up many times. The J gene is TRBJ1-5, the V gene TRBV4-1, with D maybe TRBD1 (5 bases). The CDR3 is 13 amino acids. Between the trimmed V and J ends, which lost 3 bases and 7 bases, there was a span of 10 bases. The germline V gene encodes CDR1 MGHRA and CDR2 YSYEKL. The CDR3 DNA follows: TGCGCCAGCAGCCAGTGGGGGGGACAGCCCCAGCATTTT. Its translation: CASSQWGGQPQHF.

The rearrangement uses TRBV29-1 and TRBJ1-2; 7 bases map to TRBD1. The trim removed 7 bases at V and 6 bases at J, leaving 8 bases unmatched. This CDR3 is built from 12 residues. Germline V gene data show CDR1 as SQVTM and CDR2 as ANQGSEA. The CDR3 region has the DNA TGCAGCGCTAATCAGGGGGGGGATGGCTACACCTTC. Translating it yields CSANQGGDGYTF.

To note about this clonotype: One base away lies a much larger clone, so this may be a sequencing read error. The missing conserved phenylalanine or tryptophan at the end of this CDR3 makes a read error likely. The rearrangement uses TRBV28 and TRBJ2-1; the match to TRBD1 covers 9 bases. The CDR3 loop spans 15 amino acids. CDR1 and CDR2 (germline): MDHEN, SYDVKM. Trimming took 6 bases from V and 2 from J; bases not matched to a gene: 5. CDR3 sequence reads: CASSITGGTYNEQFS. The CDR3 nucleotides read TGTGCCAGCAGCATAACAGGGGGCACCTACAATGAGCAGTTCTCC.

This clonotype showed up just a few times. The V and J genes are TRBV20-1 and TRBJ1-5, with D perhaps matching TRBD1 (6 bases). Germline V gene sequence: CDR1 DFQATT, CDR2 SNEGSKA (reference sequence). The CDR3 has 17 amino acids. Trimming cost V 1 base and J 3 bases, with 19 bases left between them. The CDR3 DNA is TGCAGTGCTAGAGGAGGGTCGGGGGGGGCCAACAATCAGCCCCAGCATTTT. Its translation: CSARGGSGGANNQPQHF.

This clonotype was counted at least ten times. In DNA, the CDR3 is TGCGCCAGCAGCCAAGCGTTTTACAGCGGGGAGACCCAGTACTTC. Protein sequence: CASSQAFYSGETQYF. V gene TRBV4-1 combines with J gene TRBJ2-5; D is possibly TRBD2 (6 bases). The germline V gene encodes CDR1 MGHRA and CDR2 YSYEKL. This CDR3 spans 15 amino acids. V was pared by 1 base and J by 5 bases, with 14 bases between.

A few counts support this clonotype. V usage is TRBV19 and J usage is TRBJ2-5, with TRBD1 matching over 8 bases. CDR1 and CDR2 from the germline V gene are LNHDA and SQIVND (reference sequence). Germline trimming cut 5 bases from V and 4 bases from J; bases unmatched to any gene: 9. This CDR3 contains 15 residues. DNA of the CDR3: TGTGCCAGTAGTTCTCGGACAGGGAGCGGAGAGACCCAGTACTTC. Protein sequence: CASSSRTGSGETQYF.